Only a few counts were recorded for the clone carrying this T cell receptor (beta chain). This table comes from immunoSEQ multiplex PCR, and its TCRdb copy is limited to in-frame clones, with some not included. This table has some 34,000 clones, over 65% appearing once. The CDR3 is made up of 15 amino acids. Looked up from germline, CDR1 is SGHRS and CDR2 is YFSETQ. V lost 6 bases to trimming and J lost 8 bases, with 21 bases between them. The data derive from a study of T cells in narcolepsy. The V call is TRBV5-1, the J call TRBJ2-1; tentatively, D is TRBD2 (6 bases). Sequenced input: memory (CD45RA-) CD4+ T cells from blood. The receptor comes from a human donor in good health. The CDR3 spells CASIGGAAGRDEQFF. CDR3 in DNA: TGCGCCAGCATTGGTGGAGCGGCGGGACGGGATGAGCAGTTCTTC.